The clone carrying this TCR beta chain is a singleton in its sample. What it recognizes is unknown. An end of the junction does not agree with germline; a read error may underlie this. This record comes from a study of T cells in Graves' hyperthyroidism and ophthalmopathy. Study results and limitations: Blood also held most thyroid clonotypes expanded beyond 0.001. In the analysis, a 13 V-J model separated ophthalmopathy from stable hyperthyroidism.

From germline, CDR1 is SGHRS and CDR2 YFSETQ. CDR3 length: 16 residues. TCR beta CDR3 regions were amplified from RNA. HTBI primers were used for first-round RT-PCR of the TCR CDR3. TCRdb fed the multiplex PCR reads into MiXCR, producing one record per CDR3 protein. The sample includes roughly 500,000 distinct CDR3 sequences, 40% to 55% of them seen just once. Thyroid ultrasound and orbital computed tomography, with clinical symptoms and serum thyroxine and TRAb, informed diagnoses. The TCR was taken from an adult woman with Graves' disease, either hyperthyroidism or ophthalmopathy (not recorded which). The chain uses TRBV5-1 and TRBJ1-1; tentative D call: TRBD1 (7 bases). The J call may be faulty, since TRBJ2-2 better matches the DNA end. Sequenced material: peripheral blood or thyroid tissue (not recorded which). CDR3 DNA sequence: TGTGCCAGCAGCCCTGGAGGGGGCACCCTTTCCGGGGAGCTGTTTTTT. Translation gives CASSPGGGTLSGELFF.